The present TCR beta chain was sequenced within a study of spatial heterogeneity in lung cancer. Study-level information: Samples were donated by 72 untreated early-stage non-small cell lung cancer patients.

This CDR3 is built from 16 residues. With 7 bases removed from V and 6 bases from J, the gap between germline ends came to 21 bases. Germline V gene lookup returns CDR1 SNHLY and CDR2 FYNNEI. This clonotype has just a few counts. Antigen unknown. Study outcomes and limitations: TCRs found ubiquitously expanded in tumor appeared in blood more at resection than at follow-up.

The time point denotes: blood at routine non-recurrence follow-up after resection. Whole RNA came from tumor, nontumor lung or frozen PBMC and was sequenced without being sorted. TCRdb re-analysed the 5' RACE reads in MiXCR, keeping a single row per CDR3 protein. In the table there are around 29,000 distinct CDR3 sequences, 10% of which are singletons. This TCR derives from a female donor with early-stage non-small cell lung cancer. This specimen consisted of PBMCs, obtained at follow-up. This chain joins TRBV2 and TRBJ2-2, with D maybe TRBD1 (6 bases). CDR3 loop: CASNILQGRSAGELFF. In DNA form, the CDR3 reads TGTGCCAGCAATATCTTACAGGGACGATCGGCCGGGGAGCTGTTTTTT.